What follows is one TCR beta chain and its context. From germline, CDR1 is LNHDA and CDR2 SQIVND (reference sequence). The CDR3 is made up of 13 amino acids. Trimming took 5 bases from V and 9 from J; bases not matched to a gene: 6. This record belongs to a study of blood T cell repertoires in COVID-19. Study details: Whether acute or convalescent, the COVID-19 samples came from the United States, Italy and Spain. Sources were T cells, B-cell-depleted T cells, or PBMCs; the material itself was cDNA or gDNA.

In the authors' workflow: Quantification of nucleated cells was approximated via reference gene primer amplification. This table comes from immunoSEQ multiplex PCR, and its TCRdb copy is limited to in-frame clones, with some not included. The V and J calls and clone size were taken over from that table, and D and trimming were inferred from the DNA. The sample has more than 25,000 clones, about 65% seen once; the top ten hold roughly a sixth. The receptor was derived from a human donor in a cohort sampled during active COVID-19. The V call is TRBV19, the J call TRBJ2-2; 7 bases align to TRBD1. The sequencing input was peripheral blood. The CDR3 reads CASSRQGLRELFF. The CDR3 DNA reads TGTGCCAGTAGTCGACAGGGCCTTAGGGAGCTGTTTTTT.